This T cell receptor (beta chain) was sequenced for a study of T cells expressing NK-cell markers. Looking at the study overall: Source material for TCR beta repertoires consisted of sorted CD3+CD56+NKG2C+, CD3+CD56+NKG2C- and CD3+CD56-NKG2C+ T cells. The study sequenced eight donors, seven HCMV-seropositive and one seronegative.

The CDR3 sequence is 17 residues long. Germline assignment: CDR1 LGHNA and CDR2 YSLEER. Notes on this clonotype: Its antigen is as yet unknown.

TCRdb reprocessed the 5' RACE reads, keeping one entry per CDR3 protein, no DNA. This sample's clone table lists 400,000 to 500,000 distinct CDR3 sequences. Overall study results and limits: A few of the donors also had these clonotypes leading their CD3+CD56-NKG2C+ fraction.

This TCR was sampled from a woman aged 18 to 75 in good health. V usage is TRBV4-3 and J usage is TRBJ2-2; TCRdb reports TRBD1, a call that lacks DNA to check it against. The sequenced material came from blood T cells: a sorted CD56 or NKG2C T cell subset, CD4+ or CD8+ T cells, or bulk PBMC T cells (not recorded which). This chain's CDR3 is CASSQDVPGGTTGELFF.